This T cell receptor beta chain was retrieved from a study of cytomegalovirus exposure and HLA in healthy donors. Germline lookup yields CDR1 SGHDT and CDR2 YYEEEE. This CDR3 is built from 12 residues. This clone came up a few times. PCR involved 60 Vbeta and 13 Jbeta primers. Profiling relied on immunoSEQ multiplex PCR, and the TCRdb table lists in-frame clones only, not all of them. The sample has over 60,000 clones; approximately 70% are singletons. The chain has TRBV5-6 and TRBJ2-5; D call uncertain. The DNA end favors TRBJ2-7, so the J call may be wrong. Sequenced material: PBMCs. The sequence came from a male donor in good health and CMV-seropositive. The CDR3, as DNA: TGTGCCAGCAGCTTGAGCTCCTACGAGCAGTACTTC. It is translated as CASSLSSYEQYF.